Each of the 27 T cell receptor beta chains below was sequenced from the same sample in a study of T cell repertoires in cytomegalovirus infection. TCRdb called the reads again in MiXCR, with one record for every CDR3 protein. The top ten clones hold roughly a quarter of a sample with 500,000 to 600,000 distinct CDR3 sequences, approximately 15% of them seen once. The sample consisted of CD8+ T cells from PBMCs. The receptors come from a human donor in good health (CMV status not recorded). Some clones in this sample may be carry-over from other donors' samples.

This chain uses TRBV4-1 with TRBJ2-3; 7 bases match TRBD2. Germline lookup yields CDR1 MGHRA and CDR2 YSYEKL. This CDR3 spans 16 amino acids. Trimming removed 2 bases from V and 1 base from J; junction bases left unmatched: 6. CDR3 amino acids: CASSQIAAGGTDTQYF. In DNA, the CDR3 is TGCGCCAGCAGCCAAATAGCGGCGGGGGGCACAGATACGCAGTATTTT.

For this clonotype: This may be a read error: a much more frequent sequence differs by one nucleotide. The chain has TRBV7-4 and TRBJ2-2; D possibly corresponds to TRBD2 (6 bases). The CDR3 length is 16 residues. Germline CDR1 SGHVT, CDR2 SQSDAQ. The DNA for the CDR3 is TGTGCCAGCAGCCGATTAATCATAGGGGTCACCGGGGGGCTGTTTTTT. This sequence encodes CASSRLIIGVTGGLFF.

This clonotype was observed a few times. The genes are TRBV19 and TRBJ2-1; either TRBD1 or TRBD2 may supply D (5 bases each). Looked up from germline, CDR1 is LNHDA and CDR2 is SQIVND (reference sequence). Trimming pared 3 bases from V and 0 bases from J, leaving 9 bases between. The CDR3 is made up of 15 amino acids. Here the CDR3 DNA reads TGTGCCAGTAGTATCGGGGCTGACTCCTACAATGAGCAGTTCTTC. Its translation: CASSIGADSYNEQFF.

This clonotype was recorded a few times. V is TRBV5-6 and J is TRBJ2-1; D is possibly TRBD2 (6 bases). Deletions cut 3 bases from V and 7 bases from J, with 11 bases between. CDR3 length: 13 residues. Germline CDR1 is SGHDT and CDR2 is YYEEEE. Written as DNA, the CDR3 is TGTGCCAGCAGCTGGTCGGGAGTAAATGAGCAGTTCTTC. Protein product: CASSWSGVNEQFF.

This clonotype showed up just a few times. This CDR3 is CSARGGPAGGFYF. The CDR3 coding sequence is TGCAGTGCTAGAGGGGGCCCCGCGGGAGGTTTTTACTTC. This chain uses TRBV20-1 with TRBJ2-7; 8 nucleotides match TRBD2. Germline V gives CDR1 DFQATT, CDR2 SNEGSKA (reference sequence). With 1 base clipped from V and 13 bases from J, the junction kept 12 bases outside the gene matches. This CDR3 is 13 amino acids long.

The CDR3 DNA follows: TGTGCCACCAGCAGAGATCCGACGCTTATCCCTGAGGACTATGGCTACACCTTC. This gives the protein CATSRDPTLIPEDYGYTF. The rearrangement links TRBV15 to TRBJ1-2; D is unclear. V lost 0 bases and J 3 bases, leaving 20 bases between the germline ends. This CDR3 has 18 amino acids. Germline loops: CDR1 LNHNV, CDR2 YYDKDF (reference sequence).

This clonotype was observed at least ten times. This rearrangement joins TRBV4-1 to TRBJ2-6; 7 nucleotides align to TRBD1. Germline-derived CDR1 and CDR2 are MGHRA and YSYEKL. The CDR3 totals 18 residues. J gave up 0 bases and V 8 bases, and 13 bases lay outside the gene matches. This CDR3 reads CASSHRGRPYSGANVLTF. In DNA, the CDR3 is TGCGCCAGCTCCCACAGGGGAAGGCCCTACTCTGGGGCCAACGTCCTGACTTTC.

Of note for this clonotype: The conserved closing phenylalanine or tryptophan is absent in this CDR3, likely reflecting a read error. This chain connects TRBV7-2 to TRBJ1-2, with 9 positions matching TRBD1. Unmatched junction bases numbered 7, after V lost 2 bases and J lost 3 bases. Germline V gene data show CDR1 as SGHTA and CDR2 as FQGNSA. This CDR3 has 16 residues. The CDR3 loop is CASSLPRTGDYYGYTL. CDR3 in DNA: TGTGCCAGCAGCTTACCACGGACAGGGGATTACTATGGCTACACCTTA.

The rearrangement links TRBV15 to TRBJ1-5; D gene uncertain. The V and J ends lost 1 base and 0 bases respectively, with 4 bases between them. Germline lookup yields CDR1 LNHNV and CDR2 YYDKDF (reference sequence). CDR3 length: 14 amino acids. CDR3 DNA: TGTGCCACCAGCAGAGTCAGTAGCAATCAGCCCCAGCATTTT. This codes for CATSRVSSNQPQHF.

The sample holds a few counts of this clonotype. Relative to the germline gene, one junction end is altered; a read error may explain this. The chain has TRBV9 and TRBJ2-1; TRBD2 aligns across 7 bases. This CDR3 region has 15 residues. Germline values: CDR1 SGDLS, CDR2 YYNGEE. CDR3 nucleotides: TGTGCCAGCAGCGTAGACGGCGGGAGCAACAAAGAGCAGTTCTTC. It codes for CASSVDGGSNKEQFF.

This clonotype showed up many times. J is TRBJ2-7 and V is TRBV6-1, with 7 nucleotides matching TRBD2. Per the germline V gene, CDR1 is MNHNS and CDR2 is SASEGT. Trimming removed 5 bases from V and 9 bases from J; junction bases left unmatched: 28. This CDR3 has 19 residues. CDR3 sequence (DNA): TGTGCCAGCAGTCCTACTAGCGATCTTCCCTCTAAAGATCGCTGGGGGCAGTACTTC. This encodes CASSPTSDLPSKDRWGQYF.

This chain joins TRBV27 and TRBJ2-7; 10 nucleotides agree with TRBD2. V trimming: 6 bases; J trimming: 6 bases; junction bases outside the gene matches: 11. The V gene's germline CDR1 is MNHEY and CDR2 SMNVEV (reference sequence). CDR3 length: 15 amino acids. The CDR3 is CASRSPSGGAFEQYF. The CDR3 DNA reads as TGTGCCAGCAGAAGCCCCAGCGGGGGGGCGTTCGAGCAGTACTTC.

This clonotype appeared a few times. V gene TRBV6-5 combines with J gene TRBJ2-7; 7 bases line up with TRBD1. The CDR3 contains 16 residues. Germline V gene lookup returns CDR1 MNHEY and CDR2 SVGAGI. V dropped 0 bases and J dropped 3; count of bases not matched to a gene: 8. CDR3 bases: TGTGCCAGCAGTTACTCCATGGGACAGCCGTTCTACGAGCAGTACTTC. It encodes CASSYSMGQPFYEQYF.

The chain has TRBV28 and TRBJ2-1; the D gene could be TRBD1 or TRBD2 (5 bases each). Germline CDR1 reads MDHEN; CDR2 reads SYDVKM. With 3 bases removed from V and 10 bases from J, the gap between germline ends came to 19 bases. This CDR3 has 15 amino acids. The CDR3 bases are TGTGCCAGCAGTTTTACGGACCGGGGACCGCTGGAGCAGTTCTTC. As protein: CASSFTDRGPLEQFF.

This clonotype was observed once. J is TRBJ1-6 and V is TRBV27; TRBD1 agrees at 11 bases. The CDR3 extends over 21 amino acids. With 3 bases clipped from V and 5 bases from J, the junction kept 18 bases outside the gene matches. Germline V gene data show CDR1 as MNHEY and CDR2 as SMNVEV (reference sequence). The CDR3 here is CASSFLYGTGGTAMDNSPLHF. In DNA form, the CDR3 reads TGTGCCAGCAGTTTCTTGTACGGGACAGGGGGGACGGCTATGGATAATTCACCCCTCCACTTT.

This clonotype has ten or more counts. In nucleotides, the CDR3 is TGTGCCAGTAGTATAGGGGTGGTGGCAAAGGTCCCTAGCAATCAGCCCCAGCATTTT. Protein product: CASSIGVVAKVPSNQPQHF. This chain links TRBV19 with TRBJ1-5; D gene uncertain. CDR3 size: 19 residues. Trimming shortened V by 1 base and J by 0 bases, and 19 bases separated the two germline ends. Per the germline V gene, CDR1 is LNHDA and CDR2 is SQIVND (reference sequence).

The chain recombines TRBV5-1 with TRBJ2-5; D gene ambiguous. V lost 4 bases to trimming and J lost 1 base, with 17 bases between them. The CDR3 totals 16 residues. Germline V gene lookup returns CDR1 SGHRS and CDR2 YFSETQ. CDR3 sequence: CASSPSVNTGQETQYF. Here the CDR3 DNA reads TGCGCCAGCAGCCCTTCAGTAAATACGGGCCAAGAGACCCAGTACTTC.

The table lists this clonotype with a few counts. The rearrangement links TRBV5-1 to TRBJ1-1; D is unclear. V was trimmed by 1 base and J by 7 bases, leaving 5 bases between them. This CDR3 spans 11 amino acids. Germline loops: CDR1 SGHRS, CDR2 YFSETQ. The CDR3 region has the DNA TGCGCCAGCAGCTTGAACCGTGAAGCTTTCTTT. Protein product: CASSLNREAFF.

In this sample, this clonotype turned up a few times. The chain links TRBV27 to TRBJ2-7; D possibly matches TRBD1 or TRBD2 (5 bases each). V dropped 4 bases and J dropped 5 bases, with 18 bases sitting between them. Per germline, CDR1 MNHEY and CDR2 SMNVEV (reference sequence). This CDR3 is built from 15 residues. The CDR3 loop reads CASSSTPGPADEQYF. CDR3 DNA: TGTGCCAGCAGTTCTACCCCGGGACCAGCGGACGAGCAGTACTTC.

This clonotype was observed at least ten times. The chain carries TRBV12-3 or TRBV12-4 and TRBJ1-1, with D possibly being TRBD1 (5 bases). This CDR3 has 12 residues. Trimming shortened V by 6 bases and J by 2 bases, and 7 bases separated the two germline ends. The CDR3 DNA sequence: TGTGCCAGCAGAGGGGCCAACACTGAAGCTTTCTTT. Its translation: CASRGANTEAFF.

The chain has TRBV9 and TRBJ1-5; 8 nucleotides align to TRBD1. Germline V CDR1 and CDR2: SGDLS, YYNGEE. The V and J ends lost 3 bases and 7 bases, in that order; junction bases with no gene match: 6. The CDR3 is 14 amino acids. The CDR3 sequence is CASSETGAGQPQHF. The CDR3 DNA sequence: TGTGCCAGCAGCGAGACAGGGGCGGGACAGCCCCAGCATTTT.

Only a few counts were recorded for this clonotype. The chain joins TRBV9 to TRBJ2-1, with 10 bases fitting TRBD2. The junction had 9 bases not matched to a gene; V was cut back by 0 bases and J by 3 bases. CDR1 SGDLS and CDR2 YYNGEE come from the germline V gene. The CDR3 is 18 residues long. The DNA of the CDR3 is TGTGCCAGCAGCGTAGATCCCAAGCGGGAGGGCCTCTACAATGAGCAGTTCTTC. As protein: CASSVDPKREGLYNEQFF. Full variable domain (outside the CDR3, taken from reference TRBV9 and TRBJ2-1): DSGVTQTPKHLITATGQRVTLRCSPRSGDLSVYWYQQSLDQGLQFLIQYYNGEERAKGNILERFSAQQFPDLHSELNLSSLELGDSALYFCASSVDPKREGLYNEQFFGPGTRLTVL.

Here the CDR3 DNA reads TGTGCCAGCAGCTTGGGTGGGGCCTATACTCAGCCCCAGCATTTT. Amino acids: CASSLGGAYTQPQHF. The chain links TRBV5-5 to TRBJ1-5, with a tentative D call TRBD1 (5 bases). CDR3 length: 15 amino acids. V was trimmed by 0 bases and J by 6 bases, leaving 13 bases between them. The germline V gene has CDR1 SGHKS and CDR2 YYEKEE (reference sequence).

This clonotype showed up many times. J is TRBJ2-3 and V is TRBV2; D is unclear. V was clipped by 9 bases and J by 6 bases, with 7 bases between them. The CDR3 covers 10 residues. Germline CDR1 SNHLY, CDR2 FYNNEI. CDR3 DNA: TGTGCCAGTTCTCAGGATACGCAGTATTTT. Translation: CASSQDTQYF.

This clonotype was picked up a small number of times. The chain employs TRBV4-1 and TRBJ1-1, with TRBD1 identical over 9 bases. This CDR3 is 14 amino acids long. V trimming: 1 base; J trimming: 6 bases; junction bases outside the gene matches: 3. Per the germline V gene, CDR1 is MGHRA and CDR2 is YSYEKL. CDR3 loop: CASSQGGQGPEAFF. In DNA form, the CDR3 reads TGCGCCAGCAGCCAAGGTGGACAGGGGCCTGAAGCTTTCTTT.

This clonotype was observed at least ten times. This chain connects TRBV7-9 to TRBJ2-3; TRBD2 is a possible D gene (6 bases). Trimming cost V 10 bases and J 2 bases, with 13 bases left between them. CDR1 is SEHNR, CDR2 FQNEAQ, per germline (reference sequence). The CDR3 has 13 residues. The CDR3: CATQLAVTDTQYF. The DNA for the CDR3 is TGTGCCACCCAACTAGCAGTCACAGATACGCAGTATTTT.

There are a few counts of this clonotype. The chain couples TRBV18 to TRBJ2-7, with 8 bases fitting TRBD1. Germline V gives CDR1 KGHSH, CDR2 LQKENI. V shed 3 bases and J 4 bases; nucleotides not matched to a gene: 8. The CDR3 has 15 residues. The CDR3 nucleotides read TGTGCCAGCTCACCGCAGAGGGACAGGAGATACGAGCAGTACTTC. This codes for CASSPQRDRRYEQYF.